Below are 30 T cell receptor beta chains sequenced from a single sample in a study of T cell repertoires in MIS-A myocarditis. Libraries were prepared by immunoSEQ multiplex PCR; TCRdb keeps only in-frame clonotypes and omits some of them. The sample lists roughly 15,000 clones; around 74% were seen once. Sample: left ventricle heart tissue obtained at autopsy. These receptors all stem from a man younger than 30 with fulminant myocarditis from multisystem inflammatory syndrome in adults (MIS-A) after COVID-19.

This chain uses TRBV7-9 with TRBJ1-1; D uncertain. V was cut by 3 bases and J by 5 bases, with 10 bases left in between. Germline assignment: CDR1 SEHNR and CDR2 FQNEAQ (reference sequence). The CDR3 covers 13 residues. CDR3 region: CASSFFRETEAFF. For the CDR3, the DNA is TGTGCCAGCAGCTTTTTCCGGGAGACTGAAGCTTTCTTT. The whole variable domain, remainder taken from reference TRBV7-9 and TRBJ1-1, is DTGVSQNPRHKITKRGQNVTFRCDPISEHNRLYWYRQTLGQGPEFLTYFQNEAQLEKSRLLSDRFSAERPKGSFSTLEIQRTEQGDSAMYLCASSFFRETEAFFGQGTRLTVV.

J is TRBJ2-5 and V is TRBV6-5; no clear D gene. V was pared by 0 bases and J by 5 bases, with 16 bases between. The CDR3 extends over 16 amino acids. Germline V gene lookup returns CDR1 MNHEY and CDR2 SVGAGI. The CDR3 DNA is TGTGCCAGCAGTTACTCCGGCCCGGGTATTGCTGAGACCCAGTACTTC. Its protein is CASSYSGPGIAETQYF.

This clone is a singleton in its sample. V is TRBV15 and J is TRBJ2-2; 7 bases are shared with TRBD2. This CDR3 region has 15 residues. With 4 bases clipped from V and 5 bases from J, the junction kept 7 bases outside the gene matches. Germline V lookup: CDR1 LNHNV, CDR2 YYDKDF (reference sequence). The CDR3 sequence is CATSILVGGTGELFF. In DNA form, the CDR3 reads TGTGCCACCAGCATCCTCGTGGGGGGGACCGGGGAGCTGTTTTTT.

The V call is TRBV4-2, the J call TRBJ2-2; 7 bases agree with TRBD2. This CDR3 is built from 17 residues. The V gene's germline CDR1 is LGHNA and CDR2 YNFKEQ. With 9 bases clipped from V and 6 bases from J, the junction kept 19 bases outside the gene matches. The CDR3 spells CASTDPGGRAGAGELFF. DNA of the CDR3: TGTGCCAGTACCGATCCTGGAGGGCGGGCGGGGGCCGGGGAGCTGTTTTTT.

Within the sample, this clone is medium-sized. The chain has TRBV5-4 and TRBJ2-5; 8 nucleotides agree with TRBD1. Germline V gene sequence: CDR1 SGHNT, CDR2 YYREEE (reference sequence). The V and J ends lost 2 bases and 5 bases, in that order; junction bases with no gene match: 8. This CDR3 has 15 amino acids. The CDR3 is CASSLQQGVGETQYF. DNA for the CDR3: TGTGCCAGCAGCTTACAACAGGGGGTCGGGGAGACCCAGTACTTC.

The chain is built from TRBV9 and TRBJ2-7, with 9 bases identical to TRBD1. J gave up 2 bases and V 1 base, and 4 bases lay outside the gene matches. CDR3 size: 15 residues. Looked up from germline, CDR1 is SGDLS and CDR2 is YYNGEE. The CDR3 protein is CASSVLDRGPYEQYF. The CDR3 region has the DNA TGTGCCAGCAGCGTACTGGACAGGGGTCCCTACGAGCAGTACTTC.

The rearrangement links TRBV19 to TRBJ1-5; D is unresolved. This CDR3 contains 14 residues. Trimming left V 3 bases short and J 4 bases short, with 10 bases between. CDR1 and CDR2 (germline): LNHDA, SQIVND (reference sequence). The CDR3: CASSIPNLNQPQHF. The CDR3, as DNA: TGTGCCAGTAGTATCCCTAACCTAAATCAGCCCCAGCATTTT.

The rearrangement links TRBV7-9 to TRBJ1-4, with D perhaps matching TRBD1 (5 bases). The CDR3 loop spans 16 amino acids. The ends were cut back, 1 base at V and 4 bases at J, with 13 bases in the middle. Germline CDR1 reads SEHNR; CDR2 reads FQNEAQ (reference sequence). The chain's CDR3 is CASSLVSGRVNEKLFF. The CDR3 region has the DNA TGTGCCAGCAGCTTAGTATCGGGACGGGTTAATGAAAAACTGTTTTTT. Combining the CDR3 with reference TRBV7-9 and TRBJ1-4 gives the whole variable domain DTGVSQNPRHKITKRGQNVTFRCDPISEHNRLYWYRQTLGQGPEFLTYFQNEAQLEKSRLLSDRFSAERPKGSFSTLEIQRTEQGDSAMYLCASSLVSGRVNEKLFFGSGTQLSVL.

The genes are TRBV12-3 or TRBV12-4 and TRBJ2-3; maybe TRBD2 (6 bases). V lost 5 bases and J lost 6, with 12 bases in between. This CDR3 has 13 amino acids. CDR3 sequence: CASSAGGTDTQYF. CDR3 coding DNA: TGTGCCAGCAGTGCCGGAGGGACGGATACGCAGTATTTT.

CDR3: CASSTPRTENQIANYGYTF. The CDR3 DNA follows: TGTGCCAGCAGTACTCCCCGCACAGAAAACCAAATAGCTAACTATGGCTACACCTTC. This rearrangement joins TRBV11-2 to TRBJ1-2, with D uncertain. This CDR3 has 19 residues. The V and J ends lost 6 bases and 0 bases respectively, with 26 bases between them. Germline loops: CDR1 SGHAT, CDR2 FQNNGV.

The chain uses TRBV30 and TRBJ2-5; D gene ambiguous. Germline loops: CDR1 GTSNPN, CDR2 SVGIG (reference sequence). With 4 bases removed from V and 5 bases from J, the gap between germline ends came to 11 bases. The CDR3 has 12 residues. DNA of the CDR3: TGTGCCTGGAATAACGGGCGCGAGACCCAGTACTTC. This codes for CAWNNGRETQYF.

The chain links TRBV27 to TRBJ2-5; a weak D match, TRBD2 (5 bases). The CDR3 length is 15 residues. Germline V gene data show CDR1 as MNHEY and CDR2 as SMNVEV (reference sequence). The V gene lost 4 bases and the J gene lost 2 bases, with 14 bases spanning the gap. The CDR3 is CASSSGVASQETQYF. The CDR3 DNA sequence: TGTGCCAGCAGTTCCGGGGTAGCGTCACAAGAGACCCAGTACTTC.

The rearrangement joins TRBV4-3 to TRBJ1-1, with D perhaps matching TRBD1 (5 bases). V gave up 4 bases and J gave up 1 base, with 13 bases separating them. CDR1 and CDR2 (germline): LGHNA, YSLEER. This CDR3 is built from 15 residues. CDR3 nucleotide sequence: TGCGCCAGCAGCCTAATTCGGGGCAGGAACACTGAAGCTTTCTTT. It specifies CASSLIRGRNTEAFF.

The rearrangement joins TRBV5-1 to TRBJ1-1; no clear D gene. Germline V gene lookup returns CDR1 SGHRS and CDR2 YFSETQ. The length of the CDR3 is 14 residues. Trimming removed 5 bases at V and 1 base at J, with 12 bases between. CDR3 sequence: CASRLDGPNTEAFF. The DNA for the CDR3 is TGCGCCAGCAGGCTTGACGGCCCGAACACTGAAGCTTTCTTT. Filled out from reference TRBV5-1 and TRBJ1-1, the complete variable domain reads KAGVTQTPRYLIKTRGQQVTLSCSPISGHRSVSWYQQTPGQGLQFLFEYFSETQRNKGNFPGRFSGRQFSNSRSEMNVSTLELGDSALYLCASRLDGPNTEAFFGQGTRLTVV.

The chain combines TRBV12-3 or TRBV12-4 with TRBJ2-2; weak D call: TRBD2 (5 bases). The V end lost 2 bases, the J end lost 12 bases, and 10 bases lay between the germline ends. The CDR3 contains 12 residues. CDR3 nucleotide sequence: TGTGCCAGCAGTTTATCCGGGGTGAAGCTGTTTTTT. The encoded protein is CASSLSGVKLFF.

The gene calls are TRBV30 and TRBJ1-3; unclear D gene. CDR3 length: 11 residues. Trimming stripped 3 bases from V and 9 bases from J, with 9 bases between. Germline V gene data show CDR1 as GTSNPN and CDR2 as SVGIG (reference sequence). The CDR3 loop reads CAWRIGSTIYF. The CDR3 bases are TGTGCCTGGAGGATAGGGAGCACCATATATTTT.

The chain couples TRBV6-5 to TRBJ1-1; 9 bases line up with TRBD1. CDR1 is MNHEY and CDR2 is SVGAGI in the germline V gene. The V gene end was trimmed by 6 bases and the J gene end by 6 bases; junction bases not matched to a gene: 11. This CDR3 is built from 15 residues. The CDR3 sequence: CASSPDRGGRSEAFF. DNA of the CDR3: TGTGCCAGCAGCCCGGACAGGGGAGGGCGGTCTGAAGCTTTCTTT.

The chain joins TRBV7-9 to TRBJ2-4; D possibly corresponds to TRBD2 (5 bases). The CDR3 has 17 amino acids. The germline V gene has CDR1 SEHNR and CDR2 FQNEAQ (reference sequence). The ends were cut back, 5 bases at V and 1 base at J, with 18 bases in the middle. The DNA for the CDR3 is TGTGCCAGCAGCAAGCCCGGGATCCTAGGGGCCAAAAACATTCAGTACTTC. Amino acids: CASSKPGILGAKNIQYF.

This rearrangement joins TRBV4-1 to TRBJ2-7; 8 bases map to TRBD1. CDR1 MGHRA and CDR2 YSYEKL come from the germline V gene. The CDR3 covers 13 residues. V gave up 1 base and J gave up 4 bases; unmatched junction bases: 0. CDR3: CASSQGTGYEQYF. CDR3 coding DNA: TGCGCCAGCAGCCAAGGGACAGGGTACGAGCAGTACTTC.

The CDR3 reads CASSQDVTGFNGYTF. Written as DNA, the CDR3 is TGCGCCAGCAGCCAAGACGTGACGGGTTTTAATGGCTACACCTTC. The chain employs TRBV4-1 and TRBJ1-2; D call uncertain. The CDR3 runs to 15 residues. CDR1 and CDR2 from the germline V gene are MGHRA and YSYEKL. V dropped 0 bases and J dropped 6 bases, with 14 bases sitting between them.

V usage is TRBV3-1 (or the pseudogene TRBV3-2) and J usage is TRBJ2-7; no reliable D call. The CDR3 has 8 amino acids. Germline CDR1 LGHDT, CDR2 YNNKEL (reference sequence). Trimming removed 9 bases at V and 4 bases at J, with 1 base between. The CDR3 region is CARYEQYF. As DNA, the CDR3 is TGTGCCAGATACGAGCAGTACTTC.

The rearrangement uses TRBV29-1 and TRBJ1-1, with D possibly matching TRBD1 (6 bases). V shed 6 bases and J shed 4 bases, with 18 bases lying between them. There are 14 residues in the CDR3. From germline, CDR1 is SQVTM and CDR2 ANQGSEA. CDR3 sequence: CSVREFTGSTEAFF. The DNA for the CDR3 is TGCAGCGTCAGGGAGTTTACAGGGAGCACTGAAGCTTTCTTT.

The rearrangement links TRBV3-1 (or the pseudogene TRBV3-2) to TRBJ2-2; 11 bases agree with TRBD1. Germline CDR1 LGHDT, CDR2 YNNKEL (reference sequence). The CDR3 has 16 amino acids. The ends lost 4 bases at V and 6 bases at J; junction bases unmatched: 7. In nucleotides, the CDR3 is TGTGCCAGCAGCCCCGGACAGGGGGCTTTATCCGGGGAGCTGTTTTTT. Translated, it gives CASSPGQGALSGELFF.

The rearrangement uses TRBV14 and TRBJ2-3; D call uncertain. Looked up from germline, CDR1 is SGHDN and CDR2 is FVKESK. The CDR3 contains 14 residues. V was shortened by 0 bases and J by 0 bases, with 4 bases between the two germline ends. The CDR3 bases are TGTGCCAGCAGCCAAGATAGGAGCACAGATACGCAGTATTTT. Its protein is CASSQDRSTDTQYF.

The chain couples TRBV27 to TRBJ2-7, with D possibly called TRBD1 or TRBD2 (5 bases each). The CDR3 is made up of 15 amino acids. CDR1 is MNHEY, CDR2 SMNVEV, per germline (reference sequence). Trimming took 6 bases from V and 2 from J, leaving 17 bases between them. In DNA form, the CDR3 reads TGTGCCAGCAGCCCGCTCGGGACGGATCCCTACGAGCAGTACTTC. Residues: CASSPLGTDPYEQYF.

This clone was observed a few times. V usage is TRBV6-5 and J usage is TRBJ2-1, with D perhaps TRBD1 (5 bases). The CDR3 runs to 14 residues. The V end was cut by 6 bases, the J end by 4 bases, with 13 bases between. Germline CDR1 and CDR2: MNHEY and SVGAGI. The CDR3 coding sequence is TGTGCCAGCAGAGGGGTGGGGCTATACAATGAGCAGTTCTTC. This encodes CASRGVGLYNEQFF.

The chain couples TRBV7-2 to TRBJ1-5; TRBD1 aligns across 7 bases. The trim removed 1 base at V and 3 bases at J, leaving 3 bases unmatched. The germline V gene has CDR1 SGHTA and CDR2 FQGNSA. This CDR3 has 15 residues. The CDR3 loop is CASSLEGQHNQPQHF. CDR3 nucleotides: TGTGCCAGCAGCTTAGAGGGACAGCACAATCAGCCCCAGCATTTT.

The DNA of the CDR3 is TGTGCCAGCAGCGCTAAAGGGGTTTACGGTGAAGCTTTCTTT. Translating gives CASSAKGVYGEAFF. V is TRBV7-9 and J is TRBJ1-1, with D possibly matching TRBD1 (5 bases). Germline CDR1 SEHNR, CDR2 FQNEAQ (reference sequence). The V end lost 5 bases, the J end lost 7 bases, and 17 bases lay between the germline ends. This CDR3 spans 14 amino acids.

The chain carries TRBV24-1 and TRBJ2-1; 15 positions match TRBD2. The CDR3 consists of 18 residues. V shed 4 bases, J shed 4 bases, and the junction held 7 bases outside the gene matches. Germline values: CDR1 KGHDR, CDR2 SFDVKD. The CDR3 is CATSDRGTSGGLYNEQFF. The CDR3 nucleotides read TGTGCCACCAGTGACCGTGGGACTAGCGGGGGGCTATACAATGAGCAGTTCTTC.

This rearrangement joins TRBV14 to TRBJ2-7; TRBD2 agrees at 8 bases. This CDR3 has 16 residues. V was pared by 0 bases and J by 5 bases, with 9 bases of the junction left unmatched. Germline CDR1 and CDR2: SGHDN and FVKESK. CDR3 residues: CASSQDRSGRRNEQYF. In DNA, the CDR3 is TGTGCCAGCAGCCAAGATAGGAGCGGGAGAAGAAACGAGCAGTACTTC.